This T cell receptor (beta chain) was recorded in a study of blood T cell repertoires in COVID-19. The wider study: The analysed material was cDNA or gDNA that came from T cells, B-cell-depleted T cells, or PBMCs.

Assay used: immunoSEQ multiplex PCR; TCRdb lists only in-frame clones, some missing. The sample contains about 150,000 clones, roughly 72% of which appear only once. V was shortened by 3 bases and J by 4 bases, with 18 bases between the two germline ends. The germline CDR1 and CDR2 sequences are SGDLS and YYNGEE. This CDR3 region has 16 residues. This clonotype was sampled from a woman of 80 years or more with acute or convalescent COVID-19. The chain uses TRBV9 and TRBJ2-3; D unclear. Sample: peripheral blood. CDR3 DNA sequence: TGTGCCAGCAGCGGGAGAGGCGGAAGTCGCGCAGATACGCAGTATTTT. Its translation: CASSGRGGSRADTQYF.